This T cell receptor (beta chain) was retrieved from a study of cytomegalovirus exposure and HLA in healthy donors. Overall study: Across under 450 genotyped donors, about 86% landed in the Caucasian-associated ancestry cluster. Whole-study findings and limits: No immune exposure information besides CMV serostatus was available. Sequencing likely caused a cluster of highly shared sequence variants. As a later analysis revealed, most CMV-associated TCR beta chains appeared HLA-restricted.

The CDR3 length is 14 residues. Germline V gene lookup returns CDR1 SEHNR and CDR2 FQNEAQ (reference sequence). Trimming left V 5 bases short and J 6 bases short, with 14 bases between. As for this clone: The antigen is unknown.

Primers included in the PCR were 60 Vbeta and 13 Jbeta primers. Produced via immunoSEQ multiplex PCR; TCRdb's table is partial and in-frame only. The sample holds roughly 200,000 clones; roughly 70% are singletons and the top ten take roughly 3%. The TCR originated in a male donor in good health and CMV-seronegative. This chain connects TRBV7-9 to TRBJ2-1, with a possible D match to TRBD1 (6 bases). The sequenced sample consisted of PBMCs. The CDR3 nucleotides read TGTGCCAGCAGCCACGCCCGGGACACCAATGAGCAGTTCTTC. Translated, it gives CASSHARDTNEQFF.